Included here is one T cell receptor beta chain sequence, with context. The antigen is not known. These data come from a study of T-cell reconstitution after alpha-beta-depleted transplantation in children. Study-wide points: There were some patients whose high TCRbeta diversity at day 60 came from surviving recipient T cells and thymic progenitors. Alpha-beta T cells about two months after transplant reportedly derived from several hundred expanded graft clones. Most T-cell counts and diversity one year after the transplant came from T cells that were newly produced.

Molecular barcoding with unique molecular identifiers was used for the TCRbeta library. Each CDR3 protein gets one entry after TCRdb re-called the PCR reads with MiXCR. The data contain fewer than 1 million distinct CDR3 sequences, 15% to 20% of them seen just once; the ten biggest clones take up 5%. J lost 1 base, V lost 8 bases, and 10 bases had no gene match. This CDR3 has 15 residues. CDR1 and CDR2 (germline): SQVTM, ANQGSEA. This specimen was PBMCs, mostly from graft donor cells, taken 360 days after TCRalphabeta/CD19-depleted stem cell transplant. The sequence was obtained from a male patient aged 10 to 17 who had a stem cell transplant for acute lymphoblastic leukemia, so the T cells may come from the graft donor. The V call is TRBV29-1, the J call TRBJ2-2, with TRBD2 matching 7 bases. CDR3 sequence reads: CSSRTLALNTGELFF. Here the CDR3 DNA reads TGCAGCTCCAGGACACTAGCGCTGAACACCGGGGAGCTGTTTTTT.